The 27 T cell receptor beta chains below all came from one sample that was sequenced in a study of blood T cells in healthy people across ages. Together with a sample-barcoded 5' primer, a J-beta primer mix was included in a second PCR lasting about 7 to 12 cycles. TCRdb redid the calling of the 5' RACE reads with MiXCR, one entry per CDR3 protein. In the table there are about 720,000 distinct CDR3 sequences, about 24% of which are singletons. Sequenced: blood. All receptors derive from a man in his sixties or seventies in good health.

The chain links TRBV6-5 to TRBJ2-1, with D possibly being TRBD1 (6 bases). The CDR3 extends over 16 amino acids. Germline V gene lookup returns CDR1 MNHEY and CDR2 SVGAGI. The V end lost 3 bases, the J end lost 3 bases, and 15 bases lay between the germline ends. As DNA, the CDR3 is TGTGCCAGCAGTTATACGGCAGGGGTTGACTACAATGAGCAGTTCTTC. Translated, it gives CASSYTAGVDYNEQFF.

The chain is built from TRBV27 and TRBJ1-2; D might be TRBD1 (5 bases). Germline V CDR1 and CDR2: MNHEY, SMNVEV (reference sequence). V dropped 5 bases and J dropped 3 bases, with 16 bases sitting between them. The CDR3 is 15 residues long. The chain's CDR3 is CASSTSWGRDYGYTF. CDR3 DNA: TGTGCCAGCAGTACCAGTTGGGGCAGGGACTATGGCTACACCTTC.

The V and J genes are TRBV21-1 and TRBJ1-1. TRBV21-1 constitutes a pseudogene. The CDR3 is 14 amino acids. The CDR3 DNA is TGTGCCAGCAGCAAATTGGGGTCTTGCACTGAAGCTTTCTTT. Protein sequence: CASSKLGSCTEAFF.

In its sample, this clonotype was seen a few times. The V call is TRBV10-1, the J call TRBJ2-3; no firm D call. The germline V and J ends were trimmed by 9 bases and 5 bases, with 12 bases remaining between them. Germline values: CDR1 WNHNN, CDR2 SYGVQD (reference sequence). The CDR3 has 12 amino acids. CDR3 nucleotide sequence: TGCGCCAGGGCCTGTCTTGGAGATACGCAGTATTTT. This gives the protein CARACLGDTQYF.

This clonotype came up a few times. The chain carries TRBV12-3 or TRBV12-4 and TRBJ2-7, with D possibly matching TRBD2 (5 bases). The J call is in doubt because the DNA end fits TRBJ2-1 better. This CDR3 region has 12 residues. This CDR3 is CASSGSGSEQFF. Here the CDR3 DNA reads TGTGCCAGCAGTGGGAGTGGGTCTGAGCAGTTCTTC.

CDR3 sequence reads: CASSESGANQPQHF. The CDR3 DNA reads TGTGCCAGCAGTGAATCAGGGGCAAATCAGCCCCAGCATTTT. The chain is built from TRBV25-1 and TRBJ1-5; TRBD1 might be the D (6 bases). The CDR3 consists of 14 residues. V lost 1 base to trimming and J lost 4 bases, with 8 bases between them. Per germline, CDR1 MGHDK and CDR2 SYGVNS.

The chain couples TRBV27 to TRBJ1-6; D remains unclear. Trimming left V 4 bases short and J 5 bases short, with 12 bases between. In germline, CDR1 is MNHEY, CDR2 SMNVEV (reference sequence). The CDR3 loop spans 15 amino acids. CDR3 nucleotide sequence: TGTGCCAGCAGTTCCACTGCCCTGGATAATTCACCCCTCCACTTT. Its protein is CASSSTALDNSPLHF.

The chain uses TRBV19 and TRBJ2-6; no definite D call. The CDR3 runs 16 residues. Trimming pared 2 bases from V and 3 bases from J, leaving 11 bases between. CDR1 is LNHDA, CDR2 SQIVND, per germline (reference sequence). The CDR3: CASSITPVGGANVLTF. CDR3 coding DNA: TGTGCCAGTAGTATAACCCCAGTAGGTGGGGCCAACGTCCTGACTTTC.

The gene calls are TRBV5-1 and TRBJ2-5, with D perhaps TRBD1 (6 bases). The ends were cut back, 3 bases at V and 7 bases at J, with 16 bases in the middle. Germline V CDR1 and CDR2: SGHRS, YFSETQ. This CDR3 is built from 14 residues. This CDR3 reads CASSYGTSPGTQYF. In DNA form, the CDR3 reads TGCGCCAGCAGCTACGGGACAAGTCCGGGGACCCAGTACTTC.

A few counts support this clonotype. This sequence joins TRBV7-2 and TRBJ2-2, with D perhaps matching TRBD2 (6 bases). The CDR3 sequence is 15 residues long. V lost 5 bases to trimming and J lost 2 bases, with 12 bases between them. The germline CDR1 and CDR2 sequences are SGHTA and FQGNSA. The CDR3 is CASSAGGFNTGELFF. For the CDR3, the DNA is TGTGCCAGCAGCGCCGGGGGTTTCAACACCGGGGAGCTGTTTTTT.

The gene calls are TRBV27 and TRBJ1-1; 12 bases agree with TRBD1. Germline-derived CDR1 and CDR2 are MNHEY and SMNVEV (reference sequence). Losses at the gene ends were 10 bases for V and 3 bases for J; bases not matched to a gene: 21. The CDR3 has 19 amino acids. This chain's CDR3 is CATQFYAGTGGMRDTEAFF. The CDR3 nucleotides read TGTGCCACGCAATTCTATGCCGGGACAGGGGGCATGCGGGACACTGAAGCTTTCTTT.

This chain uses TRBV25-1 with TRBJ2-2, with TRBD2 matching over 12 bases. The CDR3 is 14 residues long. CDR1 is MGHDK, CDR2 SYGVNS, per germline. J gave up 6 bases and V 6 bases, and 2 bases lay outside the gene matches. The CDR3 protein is CASSLAGGSGELFF. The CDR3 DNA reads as TGTGCCAGCAGCCTAGCGGGAGGGTCCGGGGAGCTGTTTTTT.

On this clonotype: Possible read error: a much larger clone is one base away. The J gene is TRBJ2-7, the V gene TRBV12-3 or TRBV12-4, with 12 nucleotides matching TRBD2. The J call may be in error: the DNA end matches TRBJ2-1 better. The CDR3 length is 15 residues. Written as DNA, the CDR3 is TGTGCCAGCAGTCTAGCGGGGGGGCCACGCAATGAGCAGTTCTTC. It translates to CASSLAGGPRNEQFF.

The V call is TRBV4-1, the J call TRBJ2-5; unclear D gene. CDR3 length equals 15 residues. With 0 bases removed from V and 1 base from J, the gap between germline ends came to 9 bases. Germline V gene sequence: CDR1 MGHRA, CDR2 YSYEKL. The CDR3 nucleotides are TGCGCCAGCAGCCAAGATCGAACAATCCAAGAGACCCAGTACTTC. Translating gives CASSQDRTIQETQYF.

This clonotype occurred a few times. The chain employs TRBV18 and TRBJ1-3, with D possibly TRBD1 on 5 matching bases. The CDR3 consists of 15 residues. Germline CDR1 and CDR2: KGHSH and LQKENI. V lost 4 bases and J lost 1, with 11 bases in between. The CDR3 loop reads CASSRTGVSGNTIYF. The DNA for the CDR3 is TGTGCCAGCTCACGTACGGGGGTATCTGGAAACACCATATATTTT.

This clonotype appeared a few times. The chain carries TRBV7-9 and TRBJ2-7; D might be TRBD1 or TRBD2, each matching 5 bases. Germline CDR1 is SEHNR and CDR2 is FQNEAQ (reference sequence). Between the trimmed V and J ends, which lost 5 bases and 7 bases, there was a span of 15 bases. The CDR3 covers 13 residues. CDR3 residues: CASSLGDLEEQYV. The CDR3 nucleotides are TGTGCCAGCAGCCTTGGGGACCTAGAGGAGCAGTACGTC.

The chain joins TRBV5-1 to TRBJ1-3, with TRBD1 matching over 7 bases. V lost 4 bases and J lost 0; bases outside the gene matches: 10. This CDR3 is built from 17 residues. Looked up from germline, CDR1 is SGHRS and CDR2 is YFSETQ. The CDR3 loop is CASSPPRRDSSGNTIYF. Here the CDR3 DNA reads TGCGCCAGCAGCCCACCCCGGCGGGACAGCTCTGGAAACACCATATATTTT.

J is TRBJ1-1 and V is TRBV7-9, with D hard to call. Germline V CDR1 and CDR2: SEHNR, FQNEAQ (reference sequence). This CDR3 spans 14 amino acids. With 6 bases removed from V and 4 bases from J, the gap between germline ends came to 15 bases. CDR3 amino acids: CASRNLARGTEAFF. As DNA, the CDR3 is TGTGCCAGCAGGAATTTGGCTCGGGGCACTGAAGCTTTCTTT. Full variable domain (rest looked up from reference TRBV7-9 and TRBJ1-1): DTGVSQNPRHKITKRGQNVTFRCDPISEHNRLYWYRQTLGQGPEFLTYFQNEAQLEKSRLLSDRFSAERPKGSFSTLEIQRTEQGDSAMYLCASRNLARGTEAFFGQGTRLTVV.

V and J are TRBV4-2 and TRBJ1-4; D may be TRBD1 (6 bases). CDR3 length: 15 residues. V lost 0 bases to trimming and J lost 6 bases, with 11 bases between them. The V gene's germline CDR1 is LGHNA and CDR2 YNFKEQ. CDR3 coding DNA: TGTGCCAGCAGCCAAGATAGGAGGACAGATGAAAAACTGTTTTTT. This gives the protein CASSQDRRTDEKLFF.

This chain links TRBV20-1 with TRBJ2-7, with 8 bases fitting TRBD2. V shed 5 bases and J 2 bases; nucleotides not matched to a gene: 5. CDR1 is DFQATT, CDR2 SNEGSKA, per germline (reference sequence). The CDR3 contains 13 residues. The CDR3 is CSARGGSPYEQYF. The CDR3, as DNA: TGCAGTGCTCGGGGGGGGTCCCCCTACGAGCAGTACTTC.

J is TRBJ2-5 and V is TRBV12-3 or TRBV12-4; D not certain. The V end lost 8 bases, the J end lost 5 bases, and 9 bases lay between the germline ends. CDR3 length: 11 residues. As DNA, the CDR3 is TGTGCCAGCGGTCCCCGGGAGACCCAGTACTTC. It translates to CASGPRETQYF.

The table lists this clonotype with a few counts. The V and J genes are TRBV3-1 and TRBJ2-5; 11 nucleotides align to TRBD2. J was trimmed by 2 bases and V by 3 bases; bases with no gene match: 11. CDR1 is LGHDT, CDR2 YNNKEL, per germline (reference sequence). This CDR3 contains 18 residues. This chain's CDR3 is CASSQATSLAGDQETQYF. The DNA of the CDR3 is TGTGCCAGCAGCCAGGCAACCTCACTAGCGGGGGATCAAGAGACCCAGTACTTC.

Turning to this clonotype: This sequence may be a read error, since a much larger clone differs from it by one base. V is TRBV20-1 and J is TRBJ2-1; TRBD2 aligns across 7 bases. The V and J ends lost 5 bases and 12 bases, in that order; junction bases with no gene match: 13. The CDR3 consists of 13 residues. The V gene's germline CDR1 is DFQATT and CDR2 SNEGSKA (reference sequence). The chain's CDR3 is CSAPGEGSYGQFF. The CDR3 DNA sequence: TGCAGTGCTCCCGGGGAGGGTTCCTATGGGCAGTTCTTC.

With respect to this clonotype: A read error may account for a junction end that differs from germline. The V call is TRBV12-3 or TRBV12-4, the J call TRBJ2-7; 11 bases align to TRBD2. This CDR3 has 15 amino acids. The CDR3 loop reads CASRLAGGLGYEQYF. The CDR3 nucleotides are TGTGCCAGCAGATTAGCGGGGGGGCTCGGGTACGAGCAGTACTTC.

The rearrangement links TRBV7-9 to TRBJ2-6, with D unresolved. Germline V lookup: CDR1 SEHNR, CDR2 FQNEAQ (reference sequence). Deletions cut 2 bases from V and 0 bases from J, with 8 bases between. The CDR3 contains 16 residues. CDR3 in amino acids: CASSLLSPSGANVLTF. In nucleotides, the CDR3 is TGTGCCAGCAGCTTATTATCCCCCTCTGGGGCCAACGTCCTGACTTTC.

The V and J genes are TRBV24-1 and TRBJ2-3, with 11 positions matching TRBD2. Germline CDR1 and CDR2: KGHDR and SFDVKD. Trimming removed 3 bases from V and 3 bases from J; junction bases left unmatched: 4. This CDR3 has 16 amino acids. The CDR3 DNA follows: TGTGCCACCAGTGATCCCTGGACTAGCGGGACAGATACGCAGTATTTT. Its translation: CATSDPWTSGTDTQYF.

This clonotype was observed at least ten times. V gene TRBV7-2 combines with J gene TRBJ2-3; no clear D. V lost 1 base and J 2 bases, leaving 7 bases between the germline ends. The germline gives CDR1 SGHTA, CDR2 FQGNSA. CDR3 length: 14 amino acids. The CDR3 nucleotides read TGTGCCAGCAGCTTAGGCCACCCCACAGATACGCAGTATTTT. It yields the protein CASSLGHPTDTQYF.